These 27 T cell receptor beta chains originate from one sample sequenced in a study of graft-versus-host responses after intestinal transplantation (TCRdb year 2021). The method was the immunoSEQ multiplex PCR assay. TCRdb's version of the immuneACCESS table is confined to in-frame rearrangements and falls short of the full clone set. An unresolved V gene accounts for under half of the shortfall where checked; the remainder is of unknown origin. For this sample there are around 28,000 clones; over 65% appear just once. The ten largest make up about 1.1% of the sample. Sequenced here: PBMCs, sampled approximately 29 days after intestinal transplant. The receptor source for this set is a human patient who received an intestinal transplant, so some T cells may come from the graft donor.

This chain uses TRBV5-6 with TRBJ1-5, with 7 positions matching TRBD1. The CDR3 contains 13 residues. Trimming at V came to 4 bases and at J to 2 bases, leaving 0 bases not matched to a gene. Germline values: CDR1 SGHDT, CDR2 YYEEEE. The CDR3 DNA reads TGTGCCAGCAGCGACAGGGGCAATCAGCCCCAGCATTTT. Translating gives CASSDRGNQPQHF.

This clone was counted a single time. This chain links TRBV6-1 with TRBJ2-5, with 7 bases lining up with TRBD2. Looked up from germline, CDR1 is MNHNS and CDR2 is SASEGT. J was trimmed by 0 bases and V by 2 bases; bases with no gene match: 9. The CDR3 spans 17 residues. The CDR3 loop reads CASSEIRFSGYQETQYF. CDR3 nucleotide sequence: TGTGCCAGCAGTGAAATTCGGTTTAGCGGGTACCAAGAGACCCAGTACTTC.

This clone was seen a single time. This rearrangement joins TRBV19 to TRBJ2-7; no definite D call. In germline, CDR1 is LNHDA, CDR2 SQIVND (reference sequence). V shed 2 bases and J shed 4 bases, with 9 bases lying between them. The CDR3 covers 13 residues. The CDR3 bases are TGTGCCAGTAGTATAACGGCTTCTTACGAGCAGTACTTC. Its protein is CASSITASYEQYF.

The V call is TRBV7-3, the J call TRBJ2-5, with 13 bases aligning to TRBD2. The junction had 7 bases not matched to a gene; V was cut back by 5 bases and J by 4 bases. CDR3 length: 16 residues. Germline-derived CDR1 and CDR2 are SGHTA and FQGTGA. The CDR3 DNA reads TGTGCCAGCAGCAATCCGGGACTAGCGGGGTCAGAGACCCAGTACTTC. This sequence encodes CASSNPGLAGSETQYF.

This sequence joins TRBV7-2 and TRBJ2-2, with D tentatively TRBD1 or TRBD2 (5 bases each). CDR1 and CDR2 from the germline V gene are SGHTA and FQGNSA. This CDR3 contains 13 residues. Trimming took 1 base from V and 6 from J, leaving 6 bases between them. CDR3 amino acids: CASSLVGAGELFF. CDR3 nucleotides: TGTGCCAGCAGCTTAGTGGGGGCCGGGGAGCTGTTTTTT.

This chain uses TRBV14 with TRBJ2-2; 8 nucleotides match TRBD2. Germline V gene sequence: CDR1 SGHDN, CDR2 FVKESK. There are 15 residues in the CDR3. Trimming removed 4 bases from V and 1 base from J; junction bases left unmatched: 2. CDR3: CASSRGGRNTGELFF. The CDR3 DNA is TGTGCCAGCAGCCGCGGGGGGAGGAACACCGGGGAGCTGTTTTTT.

J is TRBJ2-7 and V is TRBV14; 7 bases align to TRBD2. The CDR3 sequence is 14 residues long. With V trimmed by 1 base and J by 3 bases, 3 bases remained unmatched. The germline CDR1 and CDR2 sequences are SGHDN and FVKESK. The CDR3 coding sequence is TGTGCCAGCAGCCAAGCGGGAGGTAGCTACGAGCAGTACTTC. It codes for CASSQAGGSYEQYF.

The chain links TRBV5-1 to TRBJ2-4, with 12 bases that match TRBD2. V shed 3 bases, J shed 7 bases, and the junction held 8 bases outside the gene matches. The CDR3 consists of 16 residues. The V gene's germline CDR1 is SGHRS and CDR2 YFSETQ. This chain's CDR3 is CASSSRLAGERNIQYF. CDR3 nucleotide sequence: TGCGCCAGCAGCTCCAGACTAGCGGGGGAAAGGAACATTCAGTACTTC.

This chain uses TRBV30 with TRBJ1-5, with TRBD1 matching over 7 bases. Germline-derived CDR1 and CDR2 are GTSNPN and SVGIG (reference sequence). Unmatched junction bases numbered 10, after V lost 2 bases and J lost 6 bases. The CDR3 is made up of 15 amino acids. The CDR3 DNA reads as TGTGCCTGGAGTTCCCCAATGACAGGGATTCAGCCCCAGCATTTT. Protein product: CAWSSPMTGIQPQHF.

The chain employs TRBV6-1 and TRBJ2-7; D might be TRBD1 or TRBD2, each matching 5 bases. CDR3 length equals 13 residues. CDR1 is MNHNS and CDR2 is SASEGT in the germline V gene. Trimming took off 1 base at V and 6 bases at J, with 10 bases between the two ends. This CDR3 is CASSEVGGSEQYF. The CDR3 DNA sequence: TGTGCCAGCAGTGAAGTTGGGGGATCCGAGCAGTACTTC.

This chain joins TRBV7-9 and TRBJ2-7; D gene unclear. CDR1 SEHNR and CDR2 FQNEAQ come from the germline V gene (reference sequence). The CDR3 totals 14 residues. V was cut by 8 bases and J by 4 bases, with 18 bases left in between. This chain's CDR3 is CASSRVLSDYEQYF. CDR3 bases: TGTGCCAGCTCTCGGGTTCTGTCAGATTACGAGCAGTACTTC.

Here the CDR3 reads CASSQVFFILAGGPIFYEQYF. The CDR3 bases are TGCGCCAGCAGCCAAGTATTCTTTATACTAGCGGGAGGTCCTATCTTCTACGAGCAGTACTTC. The chain carries TRBV4-1 and TRBJ2-7; TRBD2 aligns across 12 bases. The CDR3 spans 21 residues. V lost 1 base and J lost 3; bases outside the gene matches: 19. CDR1 MGHRA and CDR2 YSYEKL come from the germline V gene.

Worth noting for this clone: Mismatch with germline at one junction end may stem from a read error. This chain uses TRBV10-1 with TRBJ2-1, with a tentative D call TRBD2 (7 bases). This CDR3 contains 15 residues. Germline V gene lookup returns CDR1 WNHNN and CDR2 SYGVQD (reference sequence). The CDR3, as DNA: TGCGCCAGCAGTGAGGGGGGGGCCCCCTATAATGAGCAGTTCTTC. Protein sequence: CASSEGGAPYNEQFF.

The chain links TRBV20-1 to TRBJ2-3; D not resolved. CDR1 DFQATT and CDR2 SNEGSKA come from the germline V gene (reference sequence). Trimming cost V 3 bases and J 6 bases, with 4 bases left between them. The CDR3 is made up of 10 amino acids. The CDR3 spells CSASGDTQYF. CDR3 coding DNA: TGCAGTGCTAGCGGGGATACGCAGTATTTT.

This clone was recorded only once. J is TRBJ2-1 and V is TRBV30, with a tentative D call TRBD1 (5 bases). In germline, CDR1 is GTSNPN, CDR2 SVGIG (reference sequence). V gave up 2 bases and J gave up 9 bases, with 8 bases separating them. This CDR3 comprises 11 residues. CDR3 DNA sequence: TGTGCCTGGAGTCACCAGGGTGAGCAGTTCTTC. This codes for CAWSHQGEQFF. Full variable domain (remainder filled in from reference TRBV30 and TRBJ2-1): SQTIHQWPATLVQPVGSPLSLECTVEGTSNPNLYWYRQAAGRGLQLLFYSVGIGQISSEVPQNLSASRPQDRQFILSSKKLLLSDSGFYLCAWSHQGEQFFGPGTRLTVL.

V usage is TRBV30 and J usage is TRBJ2-3; D gene unclear. Germline CDR1 is GTSNPN and CDR2 is SVGIG (reference sequence). Between the trimmed V and J ends, which lost 0 bases and 5 bases, there was a span of 3 bases. The CDR3 totals 11 residues. In DNA, the CDR3 is TGTGCCTGGAGTGTAAAAGATACGCAGTATTTT. It codes for CAWSVKDTQYF.

The sample holds one count of this clone. The J gene is TRBJ1-1, the V gene TRBV9; D gene unclear. From germline, CDR1 is SGDLS and CDR2 YYNGEE. Trimming removed 0 bases from V and 0 bases from J, with 9 bases in between. This CDR3 is built from 15 residues. CDR3 DNA sequence: TGTGCCAGCAGCGTAGATAGAGATATGAACACTGAAGCTTTCTTT. This gives the protein CASSVDRDMNTEAFF.

This sequence joins TRBV2 and TRBJ2-5, with D perhaps being TRBD1 or TRBD2 (5 bases each). Trimming cost V 6 bases and J 6 bases, with 8 bases left between them. Germline V CDR1 and CDR2: SNHLY, FYNNEI. This CDR3 is 11 amino acids long. The CDR3 spells CASSRDQTQYF. The CDR3 DNA is TGTGCCAGCAGCCGGGACCAGACCCAGTACTTC.

The V call is TRBV7-2, the J call TRBJ2-3; D not certain. V gave up 3 bases and J gave up 4 bases, with 8 bases separating them. The V gene's germline CDR1 is SGHTA and CDR2 FQGNSA. The length of the CDR3 is 13 residues. CDR3 sequence (DNA): TGTGCCAGCAGCTTGGCTCTCCCAGATACGCAGTATTTT. Its protein product is CASSLALPDTQYF.

The chain links TRBV28 to TRBJ2-1; D perhaps matches TRBD2 (5 bases). Germline-derived CDR1 and CDR2 are MDHEN and SYDVKM. This CDR3 has 16 residues. The V end lost 4 bases, the J end lost 4 bases, and 17 bases lay between the germline ends. The CDR3 DNA is TGTGCCAGCAGTTCGTTATACGGGATACCTTACAATGAGCAGTTCTTC. Its protein product is CASSSLYGIPYNEQFF. The full variable domain, in which reference TRBV28 and TRBJ2-1 provide the parts outside the CDR3, is DVKVTQSSRYLVKRTGEKVFLECVQDMDHENMFWYRQDPGLGLRLIYFSYDVKMKEKGDIPEGYSVSREKKERFSLILESASTNQTSMYLCASSSLYGIPYNEQFFGPGTRLTVL.

The chain employs TRBV2 and TRBJ2-3, with 8 nucleotides matching TRBD2. Trimming cost V 1 base and J 6 bases; bases outside gene matches: 12. Per germline, CDR1 SNHLY and CDR2 FYNNEI. The CDR3 totals 17 residues. CDR3 DNA sequence: TGTGCCAGCAGTGAAGTGGGTAGCGGGGTTGTTCCGGATACGCAGTATTTT. Translation: CASSEVGSGVVPDTQYF.

The chain combines TRBV2 with TRBJ1-5; tentatively, D is TRBD1 (6 bases). Trimming left V 3 bases short and J 2 bases short, with 14 bases between. Looked up from germline, CDR1 is SNHLY and CDR2 is FYNNEI. This CDR3 is 16 amino acids long. For the CDR3, the DNA is TGTGCCAGCAGTGAGTGGCCAGGGGAAGGCAATCAGCCCCAGCATTTT. Encoded protein: CASSEWPGEGNQPQHF.

This chain links TRBV5-5 with TRBJ1-1; D perhaps matches TRBD1 (6 bases). The CDR3 covers 15 residues. V was pared by 3 bases and J by 1 base, with 13 bases between. Germline lookup yields CDR1 SGHKS and CDR2 YYEKEE (reference sequence). The CDR3 nucleotides read TGTGCCAGCAGCTGGCTACAGGGATCGAACACTGAAGCTTTCTTT. It specifies CASSWLQGSNTEAFF.

The J gene is TRBJ2-1, the V gene TRBV7-9; TRBD1 aligns across 9 bases. Per the germline V gene, CDR1 is SEHNR and CDR2 is FQNEAQ (reference sequence). After removal of 4 bases from V and 3 bases from J, the junction contained 4 bases not matched to a gene. This CDR3 has 15 residues. The CDR3 nucleotides are TGTGCCAGCAGCTCGACAGGGGGAGACTACAATGAGCAGTTCTTC. Translation gives CASSSTGGDYNEQFF.

The gene calls are TRBV5-4 and TRBJ2-3, with 9 positions matching TRBD1. CDR3 size: 15 residues. CDR1 SGHNT and CDR2 YYREEE come from the germline V gene (reference sequence). Trimming cost V 4 bases and J 1 base; bases outside gene matches: 4. CDR3 sequence reads: CASSLRTGGTDTQYF. Here the CDR3 DNA reads TGTGCCAGCAGCCTCCGGACAGGGGGCACAGATACGCAGTATTTT.

The rearrangement links TRBV6-5 to TRBJ2-1, with 9 bases fitting TRBD2. CDR1 is MNHEY, CDR2 SVGAGI, per germline. V was clipped by 7 bases and J by 2 bases; unmatched bases: 3. This CDR3 has 14 residues. The CDR3 is CASTGLATYNEQFF. The CDR3 DNA is TGTGCCAGCACCGGACTAGCGACCTACAATGAGCAGTTCTTC.

This chain uses TRBV7-6 with TRBJ1-1; D gene uncertain. CDR1 and CDR2 (germline): SGHVS, FNYEAQ. V lost 1 base to trimming and J lost 1 base, with 4 bases between them. The CDR3 is 13 amino acids. This CDR3 reads CASSLDPNTEAFF. CDR3 DNA: TGTGCCAGCAGCTTAGACCCGAACACTGAAGCTTTCTTT.